This TCR beta chain was sequenced in a study of breast tumors, draining lymph nodes, adjacent tissues. Whole-study results and caveats: Compared with basal-like, luminal-like tumors shared significantly more repertoire with nontumor tissue. That most tumor T cells come from lymph nodes remained unproven. Tumors had less TCR diversity than lymph nodes, more than nontumor tissue. Most tumor T cells seemingly derive from lymph node, then expand in tumor.

The lymph nodes were axillary draining lymph nodes from breast cancer patients. TCRdb redid the calling of the multiplex PCR reads with MiXCR, one entry per CDR3 protein. There are 270,000 or so distinct CDR3 sequences in the sample; roughly 31% occur only once, and more than 0.85% lies in the top ten. A remark on this clonotype: Its antigen is unidentified.

CDR1 and CDR2 from the germline V gene are SQVTM and ANQGSEA. The CDR3 contains 13 residues. V lost 3 bases, J lost 11 bases, and 8 bases stayed unmatched. The rearrangement links TRBV29-1 to TRBJ2-3, with TRBD1 matching over 10 bases. The sequencing input was axillary lymph node tissue. This receptor was taken from a female donor with breast cancer. Some clones in this sample may be carry-over from other donors' samples. CDR3 DNA: TGCAGCGTTGACCGACAGGGGGCGCGGGAGCAGTATTTT. Protein product: CSVDRQGAREQYF.